This T cell receptor (beta chain) is from a study of regulatory T cells in long-lasting Graves disease. V was pared by 3 bases and J by 1 base, with 9 bases between. Germline loops: CDR1 MNHEY, CDR2 SMNVEV (reference sequence). The length of the CDR3 is 14 residues. iRepertoire HTBI primers and Arm-PCR of CDR3 regions built TCR beta libraries. MiXCR, run by TCRdb on the multiplex PCR reads, gives a single entry per CDR3 protein. The sample has around 400,000 distinct CDR3 sequences; about 14% are singletons. Study results and caveats: Persistent disease preferred TRBV28, TRBJ1-2 and TRBJ2-5.

Time point specified: newly diagnosed GD, antithyroid drugs for less than 3 months. RNA from PBMCs was the source of the TCR library. In this cohort, patients came from an endocrinology department located in Xi'an, China. The authors drew 8.5 to 9 milliliters of peripheral blood into EDTA tubes. This clonotype was seen many times. Its antigen remains unidentified. The gene calls are TRBV27 and TRBJ1-1; D ambiguous. The source was peripheral blood mononuclear cells (PBMCs), collected at new diagnosis, from a patient treated with antithyroid drugs. This TCR was recovered from a female donor with Graves disease. The CDR3: CASSFLPGNTEAFF. In nucleotides, the CDR3 is TGTGCCAGCAGTTTTCTCCCAGGGAACACTGAAGCTTTCTTT.